What follows are 9 T cell receptor beta chains derived from one specimen sequenced in a study of blood T cell repertoires in COVID-19. Data came from immunoSEQ multiplex PCR; TCRdb stores just in-frame clones and leaves some out. This repertoire shows about 36,000 clones, over 75% found once; its top ten account for 40% to 50%. The sample comprised peripheral blood. The receptors shown here come from a human donor in a cohort sampled during active or convalescent COVID-19. The donor label of this sample is uncertain.

V is TRBV7-2 and J is TRBJ2-5, with a tentative D call TRBD1 (6 bases). This CDR3 is 14 amino acids long. Deletions cut 5 bases from V and 5 bases from J, with 15 bases between. CDR1 is SGHTA, CDR2 FQGNSA, per germline. CDR3 region: CASSPQGRGETQYF. CDR3 DNA: TGTGCCAGCAGCCCTCAGGGGCGTGGTGAGACCCAGTACTTC.

The rearrangement joins TRBV7-3 to TRBJ2-7; D might be TRBD2 (5 bases). Germline V gene sequence: CDR1 SGHTA, CDR2 FQGTGA. The CDR3 consists of 14 residues. Trimming removed 5 bases from V and 7 bases from J, with 18 bases in between. The DNA for the CDR3 is TGTGCCAGCAGCCCCGAGCCTGGACTGAAGGAGCAGTACTTC. Its translation: CASSPEPGLKEQYF.

V gene TRBV27 combines with J gene TRBJ2-2, with 10 bases fitting TRBD1. The germline CDR1 and CDR2 sequences are MNHEY and SMNVEV (reference sequence). The CDR3 has 15 amino acids. V shed 7 bases, J shed 5 bases, and the junction held 7 bases outside the gene matches. CDR3 DNA: TGTGCCAGCAAAAGGGGACAGGGGACTACCGGGGAGCTGTTTTTT. It codes for CASKRGQGTTGELFF.

The chain employs TRBV29-1 and TRBJ1-5, with 7 bases identical to TRBD1. CDR3 size: 12 residues. The V segment lost 4 bases and the J segment 10 bases; nucleotides outside the gene matches: 7. In germline, CDR1 is SQVTM, CDR2 ANQGSEA. The CDR3, as DNA: TGCAGCGTTGGCGCAGGGGGTTACCCCCAGCATTTT. Translating gives CSVGAGGYPQHF.

The CDR3 DNA reads as TGTGCCAGCAGTTCTCAAAGCGGGAGACACTACAATGAGCAGTTCTTC. This encodes CASSSQSGRHYNEQFF. The chain uses TRBV6-2 or TRBV6-3 and TRBJ2-1; 8 nucleotides match TRBD2. CDR3 length equals 16 residues. In germline, CDR1 is MNHEY, CDR2 SVGEGT. V lost 4 bases to trimming and J lost 3 bases; unmatched junction nucleotides: 8.

This chain uses TRBV30 with TRBJ1-6; D remains ambiguous. Germline V gives CDR1 GTSNPN, CDR2 SVGIG (reference sequence). V was clipped by 7 bases and J by 5 bases, with 9 bases between them. This CDR3 comprises 12 residues. CDR3 DNA sequence: TGTGCCTTCCGGGAAAATAATTCACCCCTCCACTTT. Its translation is CAFRENNSPLHF.

The chain links TRBV19 to TRBJ1-1; the match to TRBD1 covers 7 bases. CDR1 and CDR2 (germline): LNHDA, SQIVND (reference sequence). This CDR3 spans 15 amino acids. With V trimmed by 6 bases and J by 0 bases, 7 bases remained unmatched. The DNA of the CDR3 is TGTGCCAGTAGCTCCGCCGGGACAGTGAACACTGAAGCTTTCTTT. The encoded protein is CASSSAGTVNTEAFF.

The V call is TRBV19, the J call TRBJ1-5; D is possibly TRBD1 (5 bases). V lost 7 bases to trimming and J lost 5 bases, with 12 bases between them. The CDR3 is 13 residues long. Germline values: CDR1 LNHDA, CDR2 SQIVND (reference sequence). The CDR3 coding sequence is TGTGCCAGTAACGACAGAAGCTATCAGCCCCAGCATTTT. Residues: CASNDRSYQPQHF.

The genes are TRBV24-1 and TRBJ2-5; TRBD1 might be the D (6 bases). Trimming left V 5 bases short and J 2 bases short, with 8 bases between. The CDR3 spans 13 residues. Germline CDR1 is KGHDR and CDR2 is SFDVKD. CDR3 sequence reads: CATSGTAQETQYF. The CDR3, as DNA: TGTGCCACCAGTGGGACAGCTCAAGAGACCCAGTACTTC.